Described below is a single TCR beta chain sequence and its context. The antigen is unknown. These data come from a study of OX40 agonist ivuxolimab in advanced cancers. In the study overall: Ivuxolimab is a fully human IgG2 antibody that activates OX40 (CD134). Study observations and caveats: Clonal expansion was among the lowest in partial responders at 0.1-3.0 mg/kg, especially CD8+.

The V end was cut by 2 bases, the J end by 9 bases, with 2 bases between. Looked up from germline, CDR1 is DFQATT and CDR2 is SNEGSKA (reference sequence). This CDR3 comprises 9 residues. The assay was immunoSEQ multiplex PCR, and TCRdb's table has in-frame clones only and misses some. The data show approximately 82,000 clones, 80% to 95% seen once. The material was CD4+ or CD8+ T cells sorted from blood, obtained in a trial of the OX40 agonist ivuxolimab. The chain uses TRBV20-1 and TRBJ2-1; no clear D. This TCR was sampled from an adult with an advanced solid tumor such as melanoma, head and neck, liver or kidney cancer. CDR3 nucleotide sequence: TGCAGTGCTAGAAGTGAGCAGTTCTTC. Its translation is CSARSEQFF.